This T cell receptor (beta chain) stems from a study of radiotherapy plus CTLA-4 blockade in lung cancer. CDR1 and CDR2 (germline): MNHNY, SVGAGI (reference sequence). V shed 8 bases and J shed 5 bases, with 15 bases lying between them. This CDR3 spans 13 amino acids. Study-wide results and caveats: Per reports, early blood T cell clone dynamics, plus interferon-beta, forecast response most strongly.

Turning to this clone: Its antigen is unidentified.

Assay: immunoSEQ multiplex PCR; the TCRdb copy retains only in-frame clones and omits some. The sample records approximately 38,000 clones, around 85% being singletons. This receptor was identified in a human donor with non-small cell lung cancer whose response to radiotherapy plus ipilimumab could not be evaluated. The genes are TRBV6-6 and TRBJ2-5; D is possibly TRBD1 (6 bases). The source was peripheral blood, collected from a patient treated with radiotherapy plus ipilimumab. The CDR3 DNA reads as TGTGCCAGCTCAGGGGCCGATGGGGAGACCCAGTACTTC. Encoded protein: CASSGADGETQYF.